These 18 T cell receptor beta chains came from one sample sequenced in a study of human T cells and chemical hapten exposure. A single record per CDR3 protein comes from TCRdb applying MiXCR to the RACE reads. The repertoire holds 130,000 or so distinct CDR3 sequences, 8.5% to 9.5% seen once, with about 1.8% in the top ten. Stated time point: healthy volunteer bleed at 2 weeks. The template was total RNA from unfractionated whole blood. Sequenced material: whole blood. These receptors originate from a male donor in good health. Some clones in this sample may be carry-over from other donors' samples.

The chain links TRBV6-2 or TRBV6-3 to TRBJ2-1; 7 bases fit TRBD1. CDR3 length equals 17 residues. The ends lost 4 bases at V and 1 base at J; junction bases unmatched: 10. Germline V CDR1 and CDR2: MNHEY, SVGEGT. This CDR3 is CASSFNPGTASYNEQFF. The CDR3 nucleotides are TGTGCCAGCAGTTTTAATCCCGGGACAGCATCCTACAATGAGCAGTTCTTC.

The V gene is TRBV12-3 or TRBV12-4, the J gene TRBJ2-7, with 7 bases that match TRBD1. The V segment lost 5 bases and the J segment 4 bases; nucleotides outside the gene matches: 11. There are 15 residues in the CDR3. The CDR3: CASSGPGQSDYEQYF. The CDR3 nucleotides are TGTGCCAGCAGTGGACCGGGACAGTCAGATTACGAGCAGTACTTC.

The chain links TRBV7-2 to TRBJ2-2; tentatively, D is TRBD1 (6 bases). CDR3 length: 17 amino acids. Germline V CDR1 and CDR2: SGHTA, FQGNSA. V lost 5 bases to trimming and J lost 1 base, with 17 bases between them. The CDR3 coding sequence is TGTGCCAGCAGCCCGAGAGGGGGATGGGAGAACACCGGGGAGCTGTTTTTT. It is translated as CASSPRGGWENTGELFF. Based on the CDR3 plus reference TRBV7-2 and TRBJ2-2, the full variable domain is GAGVSQSPSNKVTEKGKDVELRCDPISGHTALYWYRQSLGQGLEFLIYFQGNSAPDKSGLPSDRFSAERTGGSVSTLTIQRTQQEDSAVYLCASSPRGGWENTGELFFGEGSRLTVL.

The rearrangement links TRBV20-1 to TRBJ1-2; perhaps TRBD1 as D (5 bases). CDR1 DFQATT and CDR2 SNEGSKA come from the germline V gene (reference sequence). Trimming cost V 5 bases and J 0 bases, with 10 bases left between them. CDR3 length: 13 amino acids. CDR3 region: CSALTASNYGYTF. Written as DNA, the CDR3 is TGCAGTGCTTTGACAGCTTCTAACTATGGCTACACCTTC.

This clonotype was counted between two and nine times. The chain uses TRBV20-1 and TRBJ2-2, with D unresolved. Germline CDR1 DFQATT, CDR2 SNEGSKA (reference sequence). There are 13 residues in the CDR3. Between the trimmed V and J ends, which lost 6 bases and 4 bases, there was a span of 12 bases. This chain's CDR3 is CSALSLRTGELFF. DNA for the CDR3: TGCAGTGCGCTGTCCCTCCGCACCGGGGAGCTGTTTTTT.

The chain couples TRBV12-3 or TRBV12-4 to TRBJ2-6; 12 bases match TRBD1. The CDR3 covers 18 residues. Trimming took 2 bases from V and 2 from J; bases not matched to a gene: 4. CDR3 sequence reads: CASSLPGQGAAGANVLTF. In DNA, the CDR3 is TGTGCCAGCAGTTTACCGGGACAGGGGGCCGCTGGGGCCAACGTCCTGACTTTC.

The chain combines TRBV29-1 with TRBJ2-1; 14 bases fit TRBD2. The CDR3 loop spans 19 amino acids. Germline CDR1 and CDR2: SQVTM and ANQGSEA. With V trimmed by 5 bases and J by 1 base, 13 bases remained unmatched. CDR3 protein: CSVLQFPGLAGVSYNEQFF. The CDR3 coding sequence is TGCAGCGTTTTACAGTTCCCGGGACTAGCGGGAGTTTCCTACAATGAGCAGTTCTTC.

This clonotype showed up many times. This sequence joins TRBV7-9 and TRBJ1-2; D not certain. The V end lost 1 base, the J end lost 4 bases, and 10 bases lay between the germline ends. From germline, CDR1 is SEHNR and CDR2 FQNEAQ (reference sequence). The CDR3 loop spans 14 amino acids. Written as DNA, the CDR3 is TGTGCCAGCAGCTTAGAGGCAGAAACCTATGGCTACACCTTC. Amino acids: CASSLEAETYGYTF.

The chain joins TRBV6-5 to TRBJ1-2, with D possibly TRBD1 on 5 matching bases. This CDR3 region has 17 residues. Looked up from germline, CDR1 is MNHEY and CDR2 is SVGAGI. V was trimmed by 5 bases and J by 0 bases, leaving 19 bases between them. In nucleotides, the CDR3 is TGTGCCAGCAGTCGCACGGGACGGAGGACCACTAACTATGGCTACACCTTC. Amino acid sequence: CASSRTGRRTTNYGYTF.

The table lists this clonotype with many counts. This sequence joins TRBV5-1 and TRBJ2-7; D possibly corresponds to TRBD1 (6 bases). The germline gives CDR1 SGHRS, CDR2 YFSETQ. This CDR3 comprises 13 residues. The V end lost 4 bases, the J end lost 3 bases, and 11 bases lay between the germline ends. In nucleotides, the CDR3 is TGCGCCAGCAGCAGGGACAAATACTACGAGCAGTACTTC. It translates to CASSRDKYYEQYF.

Comment on this clonotype: An end of the junction does not agree with germline; a read error may underlie this. J is TRBJ2-7 and V is TRBV5-1; 13 bases are shared with TRBD2. The germline gives CDR1 SGHRS, CDR2 YFSETQ. This CDR3 is 14 amino acids long. The CDR3 region has the DNA TGCTCCAGCACCAGGACTAGCGGGAGTTACGAGCAGTACTTC. This translates into CSSTRTSGSYEQYF.

This clonotype turned up a few times. V usage is TRBV7-9 and J usage is TRBJ2-7, with 10 bases fitting TRBD1. This CDR3 has 15 amino acids. The V segment lost 4 bases and the J segment 6 bases; nucleotides outside the gene matches: 9. Germline CDR1 reads SEHNR; CDR2 reads FQNEAQ (reference sequence). CDR3 nucleotides: TGTGCCAGCAGCTCTCTACGGACAGGGGGAGGCGAGCAGTACTTC. Amino acids: CASSSLRTGGGEQYF.

The chain has TRBV6-2 or TRBV6-3 and TRBJ1-5; D unresolved. V dropped 0 bases and J dropped 1 base, with 13 bases sitting between them. Germline V gene data show CDR1 as MNHEY and CDR2 as SVGEGT. This CDR3 has 17 amino acids. CDR3 sequence: CASSYSKIGESNQPQHF. The DNA for the CDR3 is TGTGCCAGCAGTTACTCGAAAATCGGGGAAAGCAATCAGCCCCAGCATTTT.

V gene TRBV19 combines with J gene TRBJ1-2, with D perhaps TRBD1 (5 bases). Germline V CDR1 and CDR2: LNHDA, SQIVND (reference sequence). Trimming took off 7 bases at V and 7 bases at J, with 22 bases between the two ends. The CDR3 has 15 amino acids. The CDR3 DNA reads as TGTGCCAGTAACCGCCCCACAGCCAGGGTGCCTGGCTACACCTTC. This codes for CASNRPTARVPGYTF. Full variable domain (outside the CDR3, taken from reference TRBV19 and TRBJ1-2): DGGITQSPKYLFRKEGQNVTLSCEQNLNHDAMYWYRQDPGQGLRLIYYSQIVNDFQKGDIAEGYSVSREKKESFPLTVTSAQKNPTAFYLCASNRPTARVPGYTFGSGTRLTVV.

This clonotype was seen only a few times. The V gene is TRBV7-9, the J gene TRBJ2-1; D is undetermined. The V gene's germline CDR1 is SEHNR and CDR2 FQNEAQ (reference sequence). Trimming stripped 1 base from V and 7 bases from J, with 14 bases between. CDR3 size: 15 residues. This chain's CDR3 is CASSLGPRDGNEQFF. CDR3 in DNA: TGTGCCAGCAGCTTAGGCCCCCGCGATGGGAATGAGCAGTTCTTC.

This clonotype appeared many times. The chain couples TRBV20-1 to TRBJ1-1; no definite D call. CDR1 is DFQATT and CDR2 is SNEGSKA in the germline V gene (reference sequence). Trimming removed 4 bases at V and 1 base at J, with 13 bases between. The CDR3 runs to 14 residues. The CDR3 DNA is TGCAGTGCTACAAAGGGAGGAGCGAACACTGAAGCTTTCTTT. Its protein is CSATKGGANTEAFF.

This clonotype was seen a handful of times. The chain couples TRBV11-2 to TRBJ2-5, with no clear D. Germline V gives CDR1 SGHAT, CDR2 FQNNGV. V was cut by 6 bases and J by 4 bases, with 15 bases left in between. The CDR3 consists of 14 residues. Written as DNA, the CDR3 is TGTGCCAGCAGTCCTCCCGGTACTTTAGAGACCCAGTACTTC. Amino acids: CASSPPGTLETQYF. The full variable domain, with the rest looked up from reference TRBV11-2 and TRBJ2-5, is EAGVAQSPRYKIIEKRQSVAFWCNPISGHATLYWYQQILGQGPKLLIQFQNNGVVDDSQLPKDRFSAERLKGVDSTLKIQPAKLEDSAVYLCASSPPGTLETQYFGPGTRLLVL.

This clonotype appeared many times. The chain recombines TRBV6-5 with TRBJ1-2; 8 bases agree with TRBD1. This CDR3 spans 15 amino acids. Germline V gives CDR1 MNHEY, CDR2 SVGAGI. V lost 6 bases and J lost 0; bases outside the gene matches: 6. The CDR3 nucleotides are TGTGCCAGCAGCTTTACAGGGGGGACTAACTATGGCTACACCTTC. Residues: CASSFTGGTNYGYTF.